This is a list of T cell receptor beta chains from one sample in a study of blood T cell repertoires in COVID-19. Generated by immunoSEQ multiplex PCR, the TCRdb table keeps only in-frame clones and is missing some. The table has roughly 180,000 clones, under 90% seen once. Sample: PBMCs or T cells enriched from blood (not recorded which). These receptors were obtained from a man aged 60-69 years who had recovered from COVID-19. Both conserved end residues are part of each CDR3. D genes are given only for firm matches. Clone sizes are given selectively: once, few, many, or a class where the clone is expanded.

>.|once|TRBV4-2|TRBJ1-6
CASSQDDSDSPLHF
TGTGCCAGCAGCCAAGATGACTCAGATTCACCCCTCCACTTT
>.|.|TRBV13|TRBJ2-1
CASSHPGSFIYNEQFF
TGTGCCAGCAGCCATCCAGGTTCATTTATCTACAATGAGCAGTTCTTC
>TRBD1|.|TRBV7-6|TRBJ1-6
CASSDLNSGQGANSPLHF
TGTGCCAGCAGCGACCTAAACTCGGGACAGGGGGCTAATTCACCCCTCCACTTT
>.|.|TRBV5-8|TRBJ1-6
CASSLDSSYNSPLHF
TGTGCCAGCAGCTTGGACAGCTCCTATAATTCACCCCTCCACTTT
>.|.|TRBV11-2|TRBJ2-7
CASSPLIEQYF
TGTGCCAGCAGCCCACTGATCGAGCAGTACTTC
>.|.|TRBV19|TRBJ2-7
CAAGRFYEQYF
TGTGCCGCGGGCAGATTCTACGAGCAGTACTTC
>.|.|TRBV27|TRBJ2-7
CASSLRQATYEQYF
TGTGCCAGCAGTTTAAGACAGGCAACCTACGAGCAGTACTTC
>.|.|TRBV18|TRBJ1-4
CASSPRVSSHEKLFF
TGTGCCAGCTCACCGCGGGTTTCTTCTCATGAAAAACTGTTTTTT
>TRBD1|.|TRBV10-3|TRBJ1-6
CAISEARTGGSPLHF
TGTGCCATCAGTGAAGCAAGGACAGGAGGTTCACCCCTCCACTTT
>.|.|TRBV7-2|TRBJ1-6
CASSPGAANSPLHF
TGTGCCAGCAGCCCTGGAGCAGCCAATTCACCCCTCCACTTT
>.|.|TRBV11-2|TRBJ2-7
CASSLGQQSYEQYF
TGTGCCAGCAGCCTAGGACAGCAATCCTACGAGCAGTACTTC
>.|.|TRBV29-1|TRBJ2-3
CSGDITDTQYF
TGCAGCGGAGACATCACAGATACGCAGTATTTT
>TRBD2|.|TRBV15|TRBJ2-1
CATSRVVGLAGGYNEQFF
TGTGCCACCAGCAGGGTGGTGGGGCTAGCGGGAGGGTACAATGAGCAGTTCTTC
>TRBD1|.|TRBV19|TRBJ1-2
CASSRGTGARLNYGYTF
TGTGCCAGTAGTAGGGGGACAGGGGCCCGCTTGAACTATGGCTACACCTTC
>TRBD2|.|TRBV20-1|TRBJ2-5
CSAGGRETQYF
TGCAGTGCGGGAGGGCGGGAGACCCAGTACTTC
>.|.|TRBV15|TRBJ2-7
CATSSGIADGSEQYF
TGTGCCACCAGCAGTGGAATAGCGGACGGATCCGAGCAGTACTTC
>TRBD1|many|TRBV6-5|TRBJ1-5
CASRLTGGAQPQHF
TGTGCCAGCAGACTTACAGGGGGAGCTCAGCCCCAGCATTTT
>TRBD1|.|TRBV12-5|TRBJ2-6
CASGPGQGTGANVLTF
TGTGCTAGTGGCCCCGGACAGGGGACCGGGGCCAACGTCCTGACTTTC
>.|.|TRBV28|TRBJ1-2
CASTRQVEGYTF
TGTGCCAGCACCCGCCAGGTCGAGGGCTACACCTTC
>.|.|TRBV5-1|TRBJ2-5
CASSLSQGGKTQYF
TGCGCCAGCAGCTTGTCTCAGGGCGGGAAGACCCAGTACTTC
>TRBD1|.|TRBV19|TRBJ2-7
CASSSLRTGGISYEQYF
TGTGCCAGTAGTTCCCTCAGAACAGGGGGTATTTCCTACGAGCAGTACTTC
>.|.|TRBV5-1|TRBJ2-2
CASSWGQNTGELFF
TGCGCCAGCAGCTGGGGACAGAACACCGGGGAGCTGTTTTTT
>TRBD1|.|TRBV7-9|TRBJ2-3
CASSFVTGIADTQYF
TGTGCCAGCAGCTTCGTGACAGGGATCGCAGATACGCAGTATTTT
>.|few|TRBV5-4|TRBJ2-5
CASSPRRGIQETQYF
TGTGCCAGCAGCCCCCGGCGAGGAATCCAAGAGACCCAGTACTTC
>TRBD1|few|TRBV3-1/TRBV3-2|TRBJ1-6
CASSQNRGNSPLHF
TGTGCCAGCAGCCAAAACAGGGGTAATTCACCCCTCCACTTT
>TRBD2|.|TRBV11-3|TRBJ2-3
CASSSRVSSGTADTQYF
TGTGCCAGCAGCTCCCGAGTGTCTAGCGGGACGGCAGATACGCAGTATTTT
>TRBD2|.|TRBV15|TRBJ2-2
CATSRDLAGGSTGELFF
TGTGCCACCAGCAGAGATTTGGCGGGAGGTTCGACCGGGGAGCTGTTTTTT
>.|.|TRBV6-2/TRBV6-3|TRBJ2-2
CASSPRNTGVTGELFF
TGTGCCAGCAGCCCGCGAAACACCGGGGTCACCGGGGAGCTGTTTTTT
>TRBD1|.|TRBV28|TRBJ2-7
CASSLYTGAYEQYF
TGTGCCAGCAGTTTATATACAGGGGCCTACGAGCAGTACTTC
>.|.|TRBV7-9|TRBJ2-1
CASSPRGAQPYNEQFF
TGTGCCAGCAGCCCTCGGGGGGCCCAACCCTACAATGAGCAGTTCTTC
>.|.|TRBV5-5|TRBJ1-5
CASSRTEYSNQPQHF
TGTGCCAGCAGCCGTACAGAGTATAGCAATCAGCCCCAGCATTTT
>TRBD2|.|TRBV5-8|TRBJ2-3
CASSLRGGPAATQYF
TGTGCCAGCAGCTTGCGCGGGGGGCCCGCAGCTACGCAGTATTTT
>TRBD1|.|TRBV6-5|TRBJ1-2
CASSQPGQGDYGYTF
TGTGCCAGCAGCCAACCGGGACAGGGTGACTATGGCTACACCTTC
>TRBD1|.|TRBV2|TRBJ2-6
CASTRTGGSGANVLTF
TGTGCCAGCACTAGGACAGGGGGCTCTGGGGCCAACGTCCTGACTTTC
>.|once|TRBV6-6|TRBJ2-2
CASSYDTFRAGELFF
TGTGCCAGCAGTTACGACACTTTCAGGGCCGGGGAGCTGTTTTTT
>TRBD2|.|TRBV28|TRBJ2-7
CASSSPGTSGEYF
TGTGCCAGCAGTTCACCCGGGACTAGCGGGGAGTACTTC
>TRBD1|.|TRBV5-4|TRBJ2-5
CASTLTGEETQYF
TGTGCCAGCACCTTGACAGGGGAAGAGACCCAGTACTTC
>.|.|TRBV12-5|TRBJ1-5
CASAVINQPQHF
TGTGCTAGTGCGGTCATCAATCAGCCCCAGCATTTT
>TRBD1|.|TRBV2|TRBJ2-7
CASSEGTGRGPFSAYEQYF
TGTGCCAGCAGTGAGGGGACAGGCCGAGGGCCCTTCTCGGCCTACGAGCAGTACTTC
>TRBD1|few|TRBV9|TRBJ1-3
CASSVGATGHITNTIYF
TGTGCCAGCAGCGTAGGGGCGACAGGGCATATTACGAACACCATATATTTT
>TRBD1|.|TRBV7-2|TRBJ2-7
CASSLVGAGGAYEQYF
TGTGCCAGCAGCCTTGTGGGGGCAGGGGGTGCCTACGAGCAGTACTTC
>.|.|TRBV6-5|TRBJ2-7
CASSYSRQAPYEQYF
TGTGCCAGCAGTTACTCAAGACAGGCCCCCTACGAGCAGTACTTC
>.|.|TRBV5-5|TRBJ2-2
CASSLTPGSTGELFF
TGTGCCAGCAGCCTGACTCCGGGATCCACCGGGGAGCTGTTTTTT
>.|.|TRBV9|TRBJ2-3
CASNQGLHGTDTQYF
TGTGCCAGCAACCAGGGACTCCATGGAACAGATACGCAGTATTTT
>.|.|TRBV5-4|TRBJ2-7
CASSLGASYEQYF
TGTGCCAGCAGCTTAGGGGCTTCCTACGAGCAGTACTTC
>.|once|TRBV2|TRBJ1-4
CASRNAGTNEKLFF
TGTGCCAGCAGGAACGCAGGGACTAATGAAAAACTGTTTTTT
>TRBD2|.|TRBV5-5|TRBJ2-3
CASSQGGADTQYF
TGTGCCAGCAGCCAGGGAGGGGCGGATACGCAGTATTTT
>TRBD2|.|TRBV9|TRBJ2-5
CASSVRAGGLETQYF
TGTGCCAGCAGCGTTCGGGCGGGGGGTCTGGAGACCCAGTACTTC